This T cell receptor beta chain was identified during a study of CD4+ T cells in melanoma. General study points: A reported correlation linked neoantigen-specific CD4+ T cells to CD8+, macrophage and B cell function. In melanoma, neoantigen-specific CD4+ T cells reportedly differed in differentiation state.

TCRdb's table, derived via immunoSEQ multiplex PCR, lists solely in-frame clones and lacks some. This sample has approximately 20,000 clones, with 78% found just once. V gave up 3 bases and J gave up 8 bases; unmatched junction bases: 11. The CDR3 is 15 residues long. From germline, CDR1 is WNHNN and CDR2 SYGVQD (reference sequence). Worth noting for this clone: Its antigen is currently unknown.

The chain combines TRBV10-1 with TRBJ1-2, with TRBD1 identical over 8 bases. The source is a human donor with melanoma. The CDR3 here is CASSESRTGLGGYTF. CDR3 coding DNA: TGCGCCAGCAGTGAATCGCGGACAGGGCTAGGCGGCTACACCTTC.